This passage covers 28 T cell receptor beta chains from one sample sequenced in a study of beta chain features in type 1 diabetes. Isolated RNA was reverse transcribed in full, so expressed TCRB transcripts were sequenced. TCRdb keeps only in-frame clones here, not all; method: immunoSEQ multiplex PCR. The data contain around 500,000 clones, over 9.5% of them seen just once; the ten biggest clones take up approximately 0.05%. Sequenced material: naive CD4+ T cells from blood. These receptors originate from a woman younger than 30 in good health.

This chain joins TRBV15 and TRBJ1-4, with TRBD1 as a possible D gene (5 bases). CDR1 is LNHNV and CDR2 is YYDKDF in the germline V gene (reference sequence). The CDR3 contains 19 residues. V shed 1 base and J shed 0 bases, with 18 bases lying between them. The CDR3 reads CATSRGLPWGGSTNEKLFF. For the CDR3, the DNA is TGTGCCACCAGCAGAGGCCTGCCTTGGGGCGGATCAACTAATGAAAAACTGTTTTTT.

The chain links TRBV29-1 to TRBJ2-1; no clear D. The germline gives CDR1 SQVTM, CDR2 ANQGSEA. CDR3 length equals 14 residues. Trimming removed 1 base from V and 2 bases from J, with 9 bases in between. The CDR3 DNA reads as TGCAGCGTTGAAGGCGGCGGACCCTACAATGAGCAGTTCTTC. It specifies CSVEGGGPYNEQFF.

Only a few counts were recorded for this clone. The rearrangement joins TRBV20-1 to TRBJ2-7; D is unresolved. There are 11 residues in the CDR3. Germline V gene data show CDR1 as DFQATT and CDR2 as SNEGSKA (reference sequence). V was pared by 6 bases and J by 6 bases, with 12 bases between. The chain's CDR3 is CSASPRAEQYV. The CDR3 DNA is TGCAGTGCCTCCCCTCGGGCCGAGCAGTACGTC.

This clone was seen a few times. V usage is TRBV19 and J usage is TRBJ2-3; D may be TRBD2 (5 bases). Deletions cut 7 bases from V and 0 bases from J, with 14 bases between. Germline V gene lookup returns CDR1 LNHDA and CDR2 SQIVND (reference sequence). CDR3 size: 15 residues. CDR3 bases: TGTGCCAGTAAGTCACGAGGGCCTAGCACAGATACGCAGTATTTT. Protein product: CASKSRGPSTDTQYF.

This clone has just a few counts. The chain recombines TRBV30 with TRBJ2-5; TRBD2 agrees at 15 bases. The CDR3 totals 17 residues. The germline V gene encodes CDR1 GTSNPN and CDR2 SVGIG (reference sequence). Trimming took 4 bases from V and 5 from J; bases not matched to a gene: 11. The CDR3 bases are TGTGCCTGGACCGAGCCGGGACTAGCGGGAGGTCCCGAGACCCAGTACTTC. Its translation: CAWTEPGLAGGPETQYF.

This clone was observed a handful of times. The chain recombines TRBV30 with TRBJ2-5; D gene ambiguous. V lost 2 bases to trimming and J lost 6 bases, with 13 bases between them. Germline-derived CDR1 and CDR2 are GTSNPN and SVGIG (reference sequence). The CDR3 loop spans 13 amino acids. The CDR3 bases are TGTGCCTGGAGTATTAGTGGGCGGAAGACCCAGTACTTC. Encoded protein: CAWSISGRKTQYF. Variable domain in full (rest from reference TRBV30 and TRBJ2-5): SQTIHQWPATLVQPVGSPLSLECTVEGTSNPNLYWYRQAAGRGLQLLFYSVGIGQISSEVPQNLSASRPQDRQFILSSKKLLLSDSGFYLCAWSISGRKTQYFGPGTRLLVL.

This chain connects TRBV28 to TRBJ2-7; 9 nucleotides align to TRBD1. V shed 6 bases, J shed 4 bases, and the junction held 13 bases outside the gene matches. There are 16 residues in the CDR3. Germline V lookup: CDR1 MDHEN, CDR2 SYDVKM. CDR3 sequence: CASSSPGQGSWYEQYV. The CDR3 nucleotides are TGTGCCAGCAGCTCTCCGGGACAGGGATCCTGGTACGAGCAGTACGTC.

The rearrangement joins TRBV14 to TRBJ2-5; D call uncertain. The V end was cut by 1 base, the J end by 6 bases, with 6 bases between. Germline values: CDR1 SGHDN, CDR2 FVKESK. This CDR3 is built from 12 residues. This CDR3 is CASSQVRQTQYF. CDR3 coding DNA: TGTGCCAGCAGCCAAGTGAGACAGACCCAGTACTTC.

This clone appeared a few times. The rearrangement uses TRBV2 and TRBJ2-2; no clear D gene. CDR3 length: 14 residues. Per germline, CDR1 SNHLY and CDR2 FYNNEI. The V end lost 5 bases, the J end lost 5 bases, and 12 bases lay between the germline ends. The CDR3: CASSTHVGTGELFF. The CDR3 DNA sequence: TGTGCCAGCAGTACCCACGTGGGGACCGGGGAGCTGTTTTTT.

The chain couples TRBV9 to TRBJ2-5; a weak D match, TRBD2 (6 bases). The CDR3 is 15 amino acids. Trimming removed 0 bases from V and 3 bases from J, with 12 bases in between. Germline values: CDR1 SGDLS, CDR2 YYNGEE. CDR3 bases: TGTGCCAGCAGCGTAGGTATTAGCGGAAAAGAGACCCAGTACTTC. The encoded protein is CASSVGISGKETQYF.

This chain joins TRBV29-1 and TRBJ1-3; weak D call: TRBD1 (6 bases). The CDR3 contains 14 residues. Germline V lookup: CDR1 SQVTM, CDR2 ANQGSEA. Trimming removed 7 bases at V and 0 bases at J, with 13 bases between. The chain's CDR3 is CSARGQHSGNTIYF. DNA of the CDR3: TGCAGCGCCCGCGGACAGCACTCTGGAAACACCATATATTTT.

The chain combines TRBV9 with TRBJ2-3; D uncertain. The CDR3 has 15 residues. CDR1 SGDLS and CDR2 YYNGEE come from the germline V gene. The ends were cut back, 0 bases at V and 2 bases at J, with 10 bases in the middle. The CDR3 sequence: CASSVGAPTTDTQYF. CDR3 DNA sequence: TGTGCCAGCAGCGTAGGGGCTCCGACCACAGATACGCAGTATTTT.

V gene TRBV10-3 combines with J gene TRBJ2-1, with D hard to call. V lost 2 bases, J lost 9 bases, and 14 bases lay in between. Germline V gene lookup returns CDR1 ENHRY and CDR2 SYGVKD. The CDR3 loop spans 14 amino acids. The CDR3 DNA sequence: TGTGCCATCAGTGAGCGCCTTGAACTGGGTGAGCAGTTCTTC. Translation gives CAISERLELGEQFF.

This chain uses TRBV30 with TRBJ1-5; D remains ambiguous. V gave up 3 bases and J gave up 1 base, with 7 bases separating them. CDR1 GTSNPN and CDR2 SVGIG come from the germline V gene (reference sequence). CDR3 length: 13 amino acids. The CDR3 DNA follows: TGTGCCTGGAGCCGGCACAGCAATCAGCCCCAGCATTTT. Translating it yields CAWSRHSNQPQHF.

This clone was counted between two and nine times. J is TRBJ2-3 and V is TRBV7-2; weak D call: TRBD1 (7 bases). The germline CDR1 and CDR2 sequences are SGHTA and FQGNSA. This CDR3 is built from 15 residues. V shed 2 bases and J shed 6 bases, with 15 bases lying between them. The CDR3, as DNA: TGTGCCAGCAGCTTAAGGCAGGGGGGTGCGGATACGCAGTATTTT. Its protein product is CASSLRQGGADTQYF.

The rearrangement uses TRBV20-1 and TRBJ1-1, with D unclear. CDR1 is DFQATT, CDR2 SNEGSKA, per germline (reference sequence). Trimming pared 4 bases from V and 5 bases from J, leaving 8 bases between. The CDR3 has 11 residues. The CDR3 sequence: CSATGWTEAFF. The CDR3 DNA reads TGCAGTGCTACCGGGTGGACTGAAGCTTTCTTT.

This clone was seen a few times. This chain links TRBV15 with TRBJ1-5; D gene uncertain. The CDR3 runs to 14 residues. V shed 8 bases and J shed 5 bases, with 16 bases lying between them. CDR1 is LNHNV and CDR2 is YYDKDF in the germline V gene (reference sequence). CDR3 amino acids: CATVQVLGYQPQHF. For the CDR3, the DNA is TGTGCCACCGTCCAGGTTTTGGGCTATCAGCCCCAGCATTTT.

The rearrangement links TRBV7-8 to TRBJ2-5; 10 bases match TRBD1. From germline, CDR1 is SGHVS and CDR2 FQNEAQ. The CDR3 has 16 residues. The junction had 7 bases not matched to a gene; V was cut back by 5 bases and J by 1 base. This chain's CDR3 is CASSTRDRGIQETQYF. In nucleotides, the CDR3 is TGTGCCAGCAGCACCCGGGACAGGGGAATCCAAGAGACCCAGTACTTC.

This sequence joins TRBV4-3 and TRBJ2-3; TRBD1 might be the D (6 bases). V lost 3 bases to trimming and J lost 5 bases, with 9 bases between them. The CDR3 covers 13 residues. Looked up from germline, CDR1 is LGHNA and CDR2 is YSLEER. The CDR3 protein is CASSQDRRDTQYF. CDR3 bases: TGCGCCAGCAGCCAGGACAGACGAGATACGCAGTATTTT.

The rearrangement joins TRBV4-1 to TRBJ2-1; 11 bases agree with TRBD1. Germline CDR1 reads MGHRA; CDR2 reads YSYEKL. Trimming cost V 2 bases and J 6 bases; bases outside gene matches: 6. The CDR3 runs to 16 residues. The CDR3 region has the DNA TGCGCCAGCAGCCAAACCGGGACAGGGGGGTTCAATGAGCAGTTCTTC. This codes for CASSQTGTGGFNEQFF.

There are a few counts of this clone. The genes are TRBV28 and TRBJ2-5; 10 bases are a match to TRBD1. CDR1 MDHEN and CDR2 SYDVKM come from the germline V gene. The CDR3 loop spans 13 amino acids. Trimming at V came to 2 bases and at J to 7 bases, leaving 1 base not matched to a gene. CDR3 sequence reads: CASSLGDRGTQYF. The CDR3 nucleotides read TGTGCCAGCAGTTTAGGGGACAGGGGGACCCAGTACTTC.

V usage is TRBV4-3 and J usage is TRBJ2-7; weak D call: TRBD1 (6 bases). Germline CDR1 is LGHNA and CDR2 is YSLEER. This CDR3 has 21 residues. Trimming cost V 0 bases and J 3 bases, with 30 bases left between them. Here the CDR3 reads CASSQDQWTVGTPTSYYEQYF. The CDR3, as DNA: TGCGCCAGCAGCCAAGATCAATGGACAGTAGGTACCCCCACCTCCTACTACGAGCAGTACTTC.

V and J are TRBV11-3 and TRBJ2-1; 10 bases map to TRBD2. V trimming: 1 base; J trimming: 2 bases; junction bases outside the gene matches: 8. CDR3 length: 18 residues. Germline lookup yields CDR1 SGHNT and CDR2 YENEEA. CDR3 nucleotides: TGTGCCAGCAGCTTAGGCTGGACTAGCGGAGCTGCCTACAATGAGCAGTTCTTC. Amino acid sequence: CASSLGWTSGAAYNEQFF.

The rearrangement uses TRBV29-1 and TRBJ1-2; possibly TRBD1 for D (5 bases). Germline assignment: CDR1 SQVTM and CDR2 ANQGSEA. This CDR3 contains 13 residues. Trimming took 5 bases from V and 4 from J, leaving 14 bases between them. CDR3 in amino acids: CSVLRGAGYGYTF. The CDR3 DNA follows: TGCAGCGTTTTGAGGGGCGCGGGCTATGGCTACACCTTC.

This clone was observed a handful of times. This CDR3 reads CASRPLEVGTDTQYF. The CDR3 nucleotides read TGTGCCAGCAGGCCCCTAGAGGTGGGGACAGATACGCAGTATTTT. The chain recombines TRBV2 with TRBJ2-3; D gene ambiguous. Trimming cost V 6 bases and J 3 bases, with 16 bases left between them. The CDR3 sequence is 15 residues long. Germline V gives CDR1 SNHLY, CDR2 FYNNEI.

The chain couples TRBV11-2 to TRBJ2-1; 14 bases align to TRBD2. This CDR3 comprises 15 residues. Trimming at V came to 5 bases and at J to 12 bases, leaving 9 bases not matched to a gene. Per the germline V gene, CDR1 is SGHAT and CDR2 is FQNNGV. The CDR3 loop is CASSAGTSGSAWQFF. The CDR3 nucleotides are TGTGCCAGCAGCGCCGGGACTAGCGGGAGTGCTTGGCAGTTCTTC.

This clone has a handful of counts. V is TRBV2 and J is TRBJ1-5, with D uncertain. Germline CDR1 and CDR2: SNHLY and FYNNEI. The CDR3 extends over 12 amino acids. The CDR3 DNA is TGTGCTGGGCGGGGTAGCAATCAGCCCCAGCATTTT. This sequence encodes CAGRGSNQPQHF.

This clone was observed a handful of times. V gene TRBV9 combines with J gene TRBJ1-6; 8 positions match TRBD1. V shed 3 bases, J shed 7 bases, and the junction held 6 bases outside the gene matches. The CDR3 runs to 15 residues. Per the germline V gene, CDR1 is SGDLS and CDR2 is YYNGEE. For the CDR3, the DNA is TGTGCCAGCAGCGCCCTGGGACAGGTGAATTCACCCCTCCACTTT. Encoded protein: CASSALGQVNSPLHF.